This T cell receptor (beta chain) was sequenced during a study of regulatory T cells in long-lasting Graves disease. This clonotype was recorded many times. Its antigen is unidentified. The CDR3 totals 13 residues. The germline V and J ends were trimmed by 6 bases and 7 bases, with 10 bases remaining between them. Study-level findings and limits: The study found lower TCR diversity in persistent Graves' patients than in newly diagnosed ones.

Time point meaning: newly diagnosed GD, antithyroid drugs for less than 3 months. From PBMCs, RNA was extracted and then used to make the TCR library. Patient provenance is recorded as an endocrinology department in Xi'an, China. Arm-PCR with iRepertoire HTBI primers amplified the CDR3 regions for these TCR beta libraries. TCRdb reanalysed the multiplex PCR reads using MiXCR and keeps one entry per CDR3 protein. The repertoire holds over 400,000 distinct CDR3 sequences, with about 15% as singletons. The same sample was also studied in work on T cells in Graves' hyperthyroidism and ophthalmopathy. According to that study: The TCR CDR3 was amplified in a first-round RT-PCR using the HTBI primer set.

The chain uses TRBV12-3 or TRBV12-4 and TRBJ1-6; D is undetermined. The material was peripheral blood mononuclear cells (PBMCs), obtained at new diagnosis, from a patient treated with antithyroid drugs. The receptor was derived from a woman aged 45-65 years with Graves disease. In DNA form, the CDR3 reads TGTGCCAGCAGGACCGACCTGAATTCACCCCTCCACTTT. It encodes CASRTDLNSPLHF.